This T cell receptor beta chain was profiled in a study of beta chain features in type 1 diabetes. General study points: The study left unresolved whether HLA type influences TCRB rearrangement. High-TCR-expressing cells could be over-represented by cDNA sequencing.

The authors reverse transcribed all of the isolated RNA, so sequencing captured expressed TCRB transcripts. Generated by immunoSEQ multiplex PCR, the TCRdb table keeps only in-frame clones and is missing some. The table lists 200,000 to 250,000 clones, more than 9% of them singletons. Concerning this clone itself: The antigen remains unidentified.

Trimming pared 1 base from V and 2 bases from J, leaving 12 bases between. Germline V gene data show CDR1 as LNHNV and CDR2 as YYDKDF (reference sequence). The CDR3 totals 16 residues. CD45RO/CCR7/CD25/CD127/CD95/CD27 staining was used to isolate CD4+ naive, central memory, regulatory and stem cell-like memory cells by sorting. The chain employs TRBV15 and TRBJ1-5; possibly TRBD1 for D (6 bases). This sequence originates from a woman under 30 in good health. Material: naive CD4+ T cells from blood. The CDR3 protein is CATSRVSGVGNQPQHF. The CDR3, as DNA: TGTGCCACCAGCAGAGTTTCAGGGGTTGGCAATCAGCCCCAGCATTTT.